This T cell receptor (beta chain) was obtained from a study of OX40 agonist ivuxolimab in advanced cancers. Broadly, across the study: Ivuxolimab, which targeted the costimulatory receptor OX40 (CD134), was an agonistic, fully human IgG2 monoclonal antibody. Peripheral TCRbeta sequencing aimed to test whether ivuxolimab altered TCR sequence diversity and caused clonal T-cell expansion. Partial responses were achieved by three dose-escalation patients, of whom one had hepatocellular carcinoma and two had cutaneous melanoma. Prior anti-PD-1, anti-PD-L1 or anti-CTLA-4 therapy was permitted, and about two fifths of dose-escalation patients had received checkpoint inhibitors. The paper describes the monotherapy dose-escalation part (N ≈ 49 patients) of the phase I trial of ivuxolimab. In the dose-escalation cohort, about four fifths of patients were male, and the mean age was approximately 60 years with a range of roughly 20 to 80. Intravenous ivuxolimab was administered to patients every 2 weeks at six dose levels: 0.01, 0.1, 0.3, 1.5, 3 and 10 mg/kg. Among the roughly 52 dose-escalation patients, some 20 had hepatocellular carcinoma, 15 or so melanoma, 9 renal cell carcinoma and 9 head and neck cancer.

Study-level results and caveats: After ivuxolimab, more expanded clones were found on average in CD8+ T cells than in CD4+ T cells. The antigen specificity of the clonally expanded peripheral T cells was not determined. Low levels of normalized T-cell clonal expansion were also shown by some nonresponding patients. Clonal expansion of both CD4+ and CD8+ blood T cells was observed from baseline to week 6 at doses 0.1 to 3.0 mg/kg. In the 0.1-3.0 mg/kg groups, partial responders had among the lowest normalized peripheral clonal expansion, particularly in CD8+ T cells.

A note on this clone: Its antigen is not yet known. Base qualities are not provided; no much larger clone lies one nucleotide away.

For sequencing of the TCRbeta CDR3 region, genomic DNA was extracted from the sorted cells. The immunoSEQ Assay was used for sequencing of TCRbeta CDR3 regions. The table comes from immuneACCESS by way of TCRdb, which keeps in-frame sequences with V and J called. Part of the clones is missing from these tables; in studies checked, under half for an unresolved V gene and the rest for unknown reasons. The sample table holds some 20,000 clones, of which roughly 72% were seen once. The top ten clonotypes cover around half of the sample. The trial excluded patients who had a history of autoimmune disease or were on systemic immunosuppression. Peripheral blood for TCR sequencing was collected from all dose cohorts at baseline, on cycle 4 day 1, and on cycle 7 day 1. The samples were drawn from a first-in-human, open-label, multicenter phase I dose-escalation trial of ivuxolimab. Adults with locally advanced or metastatic melanoma, renal cell, hepatocellular, or head and neck squamous cell carcinoma were enrolled in the trial. CD4+ and CD8+ T cells were sorted separately from peripheral blood before TCR sequencing.

Here V drops 2 bases and J drops 0 bases, and the junction holds 3 bases not matched to any gene. CDR1 SGHTA and CDR2 FQGTGA are derived from the germline V gene. From the cysteine through the phenylalanine, the CDR3 covers 15 amino acids. This entry keeps only the CDR3 DNA: 45 bases, framed from base 1. The TCR was taken from an adult with an advanced solid tumor such as melanoma, head and neck, liver or kidney cancer. This receptor chain uses TRBV7-3 and TRBJ2-7; 8 bases in between match TRBD2. Sequencing was performed on CD4+ or CD8+ T cells sorted from blood, taken in a trial of the OX40 agonist ivuxolimab. The DNA sequence is given as TGTGCCAGCAGCTTAGGGGCGGGAGGCTCCTACGAGCAGTACTTC. This sequence encodes CASSLGAGGSYEQYF.